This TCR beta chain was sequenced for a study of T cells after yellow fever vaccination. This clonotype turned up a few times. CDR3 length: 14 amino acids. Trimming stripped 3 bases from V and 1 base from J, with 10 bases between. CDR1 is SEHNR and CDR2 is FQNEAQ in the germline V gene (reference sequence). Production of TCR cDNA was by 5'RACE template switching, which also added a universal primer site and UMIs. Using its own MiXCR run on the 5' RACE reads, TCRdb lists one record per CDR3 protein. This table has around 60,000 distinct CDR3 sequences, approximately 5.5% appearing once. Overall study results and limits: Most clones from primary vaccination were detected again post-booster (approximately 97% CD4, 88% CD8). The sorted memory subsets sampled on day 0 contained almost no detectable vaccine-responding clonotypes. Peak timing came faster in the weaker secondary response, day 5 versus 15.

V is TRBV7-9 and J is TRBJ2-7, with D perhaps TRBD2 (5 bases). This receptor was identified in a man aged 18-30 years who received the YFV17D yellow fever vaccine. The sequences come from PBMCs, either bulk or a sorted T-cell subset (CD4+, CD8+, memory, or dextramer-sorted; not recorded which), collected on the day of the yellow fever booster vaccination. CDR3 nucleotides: TGTGCCAGCAGCTTCCCGGGAAATTCCTACGAGCAGTACTTC. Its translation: CASSFPGNSYEQYF.